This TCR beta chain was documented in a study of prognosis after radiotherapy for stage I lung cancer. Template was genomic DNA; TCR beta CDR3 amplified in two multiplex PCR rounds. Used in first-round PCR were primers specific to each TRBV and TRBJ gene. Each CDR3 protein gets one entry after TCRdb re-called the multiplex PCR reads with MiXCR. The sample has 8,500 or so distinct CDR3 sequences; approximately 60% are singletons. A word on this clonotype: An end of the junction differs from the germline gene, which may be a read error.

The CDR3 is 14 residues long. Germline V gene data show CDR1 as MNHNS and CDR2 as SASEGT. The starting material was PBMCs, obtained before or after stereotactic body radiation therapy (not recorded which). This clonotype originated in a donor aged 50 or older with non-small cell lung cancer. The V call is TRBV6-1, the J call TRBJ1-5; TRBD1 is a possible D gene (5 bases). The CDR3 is CASSTEGSHQPHHF. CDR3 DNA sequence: TGTGCCAGCAGTACCGAGGGGTCTCATCAGCCCCATCATTTT.